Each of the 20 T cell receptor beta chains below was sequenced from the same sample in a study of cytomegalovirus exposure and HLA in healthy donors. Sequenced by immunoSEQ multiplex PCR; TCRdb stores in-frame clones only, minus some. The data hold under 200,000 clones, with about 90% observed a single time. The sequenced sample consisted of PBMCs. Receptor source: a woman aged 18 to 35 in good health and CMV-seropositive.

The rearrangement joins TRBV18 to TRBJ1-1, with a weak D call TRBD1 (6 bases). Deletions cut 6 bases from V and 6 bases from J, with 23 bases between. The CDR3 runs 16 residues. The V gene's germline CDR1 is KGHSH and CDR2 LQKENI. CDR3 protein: CASSDYSTGKASEAFF. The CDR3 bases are TGTGCCAGCTCCGACTACTCAACAGGGAAGGCATCTGAAGCTTTCTTT.

The CDR3 region is CASSPPGLAGQETQYF. CDR3 coding DNA: TGTGCCAGCAGCCCTCCGGGACTAGCGGGGCAAGAGACCCAGTACTTC. The V and J genes are TRBV7-9 and TRBJ2-5, with 13 bases aligning to TRBD2. The CDR3 covers 16 residues. Germline trimming cut 5 bases from V and 2 bases from J; bases unmatched to any gene: 5. Germline V gene lookup returns CDR1 SEHNR and CDR2 FQNEAQ (reference sequence). Complete variable domain (other parts from reference TRBV7-9 and TRBJ2-5): DTGVSQNPRHKITKRGQNVTFRCDPISEHNRLYWYRQTLGQGPEFLTYFQNEAQLEKSRLLSDRFSAERPKGSFSTLEIQRTEQGDSAMYLCASSPPGLAGQETQYFGPGTRLLVL.

CDR3 coding DNA: TGTGCCAGCAGCTGGATCAGGGGCCCCGGAAACACCATATATTTT. Protein sequence: CASSWIRGPGNTIYF. The gene calls are TRBV28 and TRBJ1-3; possibly TRBD1 for D (6 bases). The CDR3 totals 15 residues. V was pared by 6 bases and J by 4 bases, with 16 bases between. Germline V gene sequence: CDR1 MDHEN, CDR2 SYDVKM. The full variable domain, with the rest looked up from reference TRBV28 and TRBJ1-3, is DVKVTQSSRYLVKRTGEKVFLECVQDMDHENMFWYRQDPGLGLRLIYFSYDVKMKEKGDIPEGYSVSREKKERFSLILESASTNQTSMYLCASSWIRGPGNTIYFGEGSWLTVV.

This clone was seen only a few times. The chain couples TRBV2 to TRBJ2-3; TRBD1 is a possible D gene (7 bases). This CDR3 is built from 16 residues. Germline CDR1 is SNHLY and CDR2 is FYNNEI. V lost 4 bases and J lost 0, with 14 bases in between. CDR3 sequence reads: CASSVQGGLSTDTQYF. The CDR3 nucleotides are TGTGCCAGCAGTGTTCAGGGGGGATTGAGCACAGATACGCAGTATTTT. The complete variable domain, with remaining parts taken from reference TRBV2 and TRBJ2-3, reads EPEVTQTPSHQVTQMGQEVILRCVPISNHLYFYWYRQILGQKVEFLVSFYNNEISEKSEIFDDQFSVERPDGSNFTLKIRSTKLEDSAMYFCASSVQGGLSTDTQYFGPGTRLTVL.

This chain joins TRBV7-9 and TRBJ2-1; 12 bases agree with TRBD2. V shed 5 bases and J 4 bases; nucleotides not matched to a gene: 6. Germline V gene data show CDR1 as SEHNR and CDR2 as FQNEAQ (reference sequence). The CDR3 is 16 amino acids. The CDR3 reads CASSLPGTSGYNEQFF. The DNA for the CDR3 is TGTGCCAGCAGCCTACCCGGGACTAGCGGGTACAATGAGCAGTTCTTC.

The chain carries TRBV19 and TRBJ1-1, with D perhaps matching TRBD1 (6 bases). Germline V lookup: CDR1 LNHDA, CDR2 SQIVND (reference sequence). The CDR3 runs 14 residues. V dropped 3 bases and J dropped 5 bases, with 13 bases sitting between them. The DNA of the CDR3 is TGTGCCAGTAGTATGGCGGGGGCCGGGACTGAAGCTTTCTTT. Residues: CASSMAGAGTEAFF. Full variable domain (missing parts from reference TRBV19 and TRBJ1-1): DGGITQSPKYLFRKEGQNVTLSCEQNLNHDAMYWYRQDPGQGLRLIYYSQIVNDFQKGDIAEGYSVSREKKESFPLTVTSAQKNPTAFYLCASSMAGAGTEAFFGQGTRLTVV.

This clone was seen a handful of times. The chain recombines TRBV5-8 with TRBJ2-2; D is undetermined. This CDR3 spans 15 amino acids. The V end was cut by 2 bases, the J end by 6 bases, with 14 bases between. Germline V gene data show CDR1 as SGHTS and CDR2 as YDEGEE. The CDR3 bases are TGTGCCAGCAGCTTCCTGGCCCATACCCCCGGGGAGCTGTTTTTT. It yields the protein CASSFLAHTPGELFF.

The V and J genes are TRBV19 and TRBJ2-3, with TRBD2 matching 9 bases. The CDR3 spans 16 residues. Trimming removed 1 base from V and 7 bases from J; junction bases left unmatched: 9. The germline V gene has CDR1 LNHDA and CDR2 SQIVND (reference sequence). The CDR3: CASSIGGGGVTNTQYF. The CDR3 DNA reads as TGTGCCAGTAGTATAGGTGGCGGGGGGGTGACGAATACGCAGTATTTT.

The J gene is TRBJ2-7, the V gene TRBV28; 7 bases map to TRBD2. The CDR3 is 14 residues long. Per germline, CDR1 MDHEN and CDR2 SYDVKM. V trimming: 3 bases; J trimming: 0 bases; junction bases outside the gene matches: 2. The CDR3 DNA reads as TGTGCCAGCAGTTTGAGCGGGGCCTCCTACGAGCAGTACTTC. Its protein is CASSLSGASYEQYF.

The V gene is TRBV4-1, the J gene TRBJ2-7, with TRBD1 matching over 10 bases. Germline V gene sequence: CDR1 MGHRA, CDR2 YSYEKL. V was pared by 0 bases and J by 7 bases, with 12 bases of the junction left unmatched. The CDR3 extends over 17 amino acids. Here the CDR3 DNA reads TGCGCCAGCAGCCAAGATCAGACAGGGGGCCTCCTTGAAGAGCAGTACTTC. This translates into CASSQDQTGGLLEEQYF.

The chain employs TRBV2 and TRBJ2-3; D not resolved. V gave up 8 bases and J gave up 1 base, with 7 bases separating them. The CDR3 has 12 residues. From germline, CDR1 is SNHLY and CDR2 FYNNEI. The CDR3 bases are TGTGCCAGCGGAGCACGCACAGATACGCAGTATTTT. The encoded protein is CASGARTDTQYF.

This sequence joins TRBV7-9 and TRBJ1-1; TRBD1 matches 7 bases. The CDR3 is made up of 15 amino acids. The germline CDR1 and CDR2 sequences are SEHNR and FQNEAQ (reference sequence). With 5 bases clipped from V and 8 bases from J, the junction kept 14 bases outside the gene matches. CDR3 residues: CASSPRGGTVLEAFF. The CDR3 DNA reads TGTGCCAGCAGCCCAAGGGGCGGGACAGTTCTAGAAGCTTTCTTT.

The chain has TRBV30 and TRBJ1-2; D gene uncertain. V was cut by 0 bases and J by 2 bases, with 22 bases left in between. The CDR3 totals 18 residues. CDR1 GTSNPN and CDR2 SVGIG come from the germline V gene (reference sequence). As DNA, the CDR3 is TGTGCCTGGAGTGTAGAGATGAGGCCAGCTGCTCTGAACTATGGCTACACCTTC. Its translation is CAWSVEMRPAALNYGYTF.

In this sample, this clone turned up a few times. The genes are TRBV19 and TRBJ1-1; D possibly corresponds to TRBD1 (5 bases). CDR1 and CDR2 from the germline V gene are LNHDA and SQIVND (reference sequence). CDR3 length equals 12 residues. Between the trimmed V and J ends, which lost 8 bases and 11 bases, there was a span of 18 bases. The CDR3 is CASGATVDGAFF. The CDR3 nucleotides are TGTGCCAGTGGAGCGACAGTGGACGGCGCTTTCTTT.

The CDR3 DNA reads TGTGCCAGCTCACCAGACTATGGCTATGGCTACACCTTC. Translated, it gives CASSPDYGYGYTF. V gene TRBV18 combines with J gene TRBJ1-2; D is unresolved. Germline V gene sequence: CDR1 KGHSH, CDR2 LQKENI. V lost 2 bases, J lost 4 bases, and 8 bases lay in between. The CDR3 is 13 amino acids.

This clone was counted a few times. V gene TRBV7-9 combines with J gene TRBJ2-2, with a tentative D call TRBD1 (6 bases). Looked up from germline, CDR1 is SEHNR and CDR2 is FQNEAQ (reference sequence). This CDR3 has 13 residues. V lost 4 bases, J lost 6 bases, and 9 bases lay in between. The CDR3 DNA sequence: TGTGCCAGCAGCTCCCGGACAGCCGGGGAGCTGTTTTTT. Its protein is CASSSRTAGELFF.

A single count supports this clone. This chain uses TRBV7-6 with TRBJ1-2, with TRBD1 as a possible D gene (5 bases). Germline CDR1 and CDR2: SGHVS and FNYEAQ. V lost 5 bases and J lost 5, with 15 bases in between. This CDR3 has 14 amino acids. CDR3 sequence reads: CASSPRDGNYGYTF. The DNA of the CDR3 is TGTGCCAGCAGCCCGCGGGACGGCAATTATGGCTACACCTTC. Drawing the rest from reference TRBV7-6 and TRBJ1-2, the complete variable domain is GAGVSQSPRYKVTKRGQDVALRCDPISGHVSLYWYRQALGQGPEFLTYFNYEAQQDKSGLPNDRFSAERPEGSISTLTIQRTEQRDSAMYRCASSPRDGNYGYTFGSGTRLTVV.

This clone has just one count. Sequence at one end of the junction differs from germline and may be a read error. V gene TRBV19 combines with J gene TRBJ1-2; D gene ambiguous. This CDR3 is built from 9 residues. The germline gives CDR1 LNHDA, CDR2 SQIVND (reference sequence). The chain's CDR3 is CAITNSAHF. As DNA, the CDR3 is TGTGCCATCACTAACTCGGCACACTTC.

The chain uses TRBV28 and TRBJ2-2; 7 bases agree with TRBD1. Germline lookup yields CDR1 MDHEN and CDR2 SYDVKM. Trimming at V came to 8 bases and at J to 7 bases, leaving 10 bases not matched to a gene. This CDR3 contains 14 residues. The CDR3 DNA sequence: TGTGCCAGCCAACCTCTACAGGGGCACGGGGAGCTGTTTTTT. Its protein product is CASQPLQGHGELFF. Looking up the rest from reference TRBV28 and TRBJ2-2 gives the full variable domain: DVKVTQSSRYLVKRTGEKVFLECVQDMDHENMFWYRQDPGLGLRLIYFSYDVKMKEKGDIPEGYSVSREKKERFSLILESASTNQTSMYLCASQPLQGHGELFFGEGSRLTVL.

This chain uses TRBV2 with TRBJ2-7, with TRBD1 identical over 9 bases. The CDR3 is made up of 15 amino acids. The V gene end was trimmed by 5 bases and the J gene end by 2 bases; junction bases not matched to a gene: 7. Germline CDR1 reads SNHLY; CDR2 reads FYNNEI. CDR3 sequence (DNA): TGTGCCAGCAGTCTTCGGACAGGGGTCCCCTACGAGCAGTACTTC. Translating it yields CASSLRTGVPYEQYF.